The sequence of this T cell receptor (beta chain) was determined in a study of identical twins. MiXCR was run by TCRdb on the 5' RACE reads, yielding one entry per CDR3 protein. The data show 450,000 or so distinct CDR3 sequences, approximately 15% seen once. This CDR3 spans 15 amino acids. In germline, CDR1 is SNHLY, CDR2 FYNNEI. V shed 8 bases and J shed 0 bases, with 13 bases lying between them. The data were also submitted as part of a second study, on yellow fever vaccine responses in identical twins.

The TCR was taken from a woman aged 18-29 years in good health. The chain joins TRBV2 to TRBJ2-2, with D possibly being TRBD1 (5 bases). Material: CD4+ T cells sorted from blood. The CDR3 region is CASGAANANTGELFF. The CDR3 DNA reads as TGTGCCAGCGGGGCGGCTAACGCGAACACCGGGGAGCTGTTTTTT.